A single sample is the source of the 29 T cell receptor beta chains below, sequenced in a study of cytomegalovirus exposure and HLA in healthy donors. The PCR contained 60 Vbeta and 13 Jbeta primers. TCRdb's table, derived via immunoSEQ multiplex PCR, lists solely in-frame clones and lacks some. This table has approximately 90,000 clones, approximately 82% appearing once. Sample: PBMCs. These receptor sequences come from a man aged 35-49 years in good health and CMV-seronegative.

This clone has just a few counts. The chain employs TRBV7-3 and TRBJ1-4; possible D gene TRBD1, 5 bases. Per germline, CDR1 SGHTA and CDR2 FQGTGA. CDR3 length equals 13 residues. Between the trimmed V and J ends, which lost 4 bases and 6 bases, there was a span of 9 bases. Here the CDR3 reads CASSSARDEKLFF. CDR3 sequence (DNA): TGTGCCAGCAGCTCCGCCAGGGATGAAAAACTGTTTTTT.

The chain links TRBV30 to TRBJ1-5, with TRBD1 as a possible D gene (6 bases). This CDR3 is 13 amino acids long. The ends were cut back, 3 bases at V and 1 base at J, with 7 bases in the middle. The germline V gene has CDR1 GTSNPN and CDR2 SVGIG (reference sequence). CDR3 protein: CAWSQGSNQPQHF. The DNA of the CDR3 is TGTGCCTGGAGCCAGGGGAGCAATCAGCCCCAGCATTTT.

A few counts support this clone. V gene TRBV5-1 combines with J gene TRBJ1-2; D is unresolved. Germline CDR1 reads SGHRS; CDR2 reads YFSETQ. This CDR3 spans 12 amino acids. V was cut by 2 bases and J by 8 bases, with 10 bases left in between. In nucleotides, the CDR3 is TGCGCCAGCAGCTTCGGCGGCGGGGGCTACACCTTC. As protein: CASSFGGGGYTF.

The chain has TRBV6-6 and TRBJ1-5; no clear D. V was trimmed by 7 bases and J by 1 base, leaving 8 bases between them. Germline V gives CDR1 MNHNY, CDR2 SVGAGI (reference sequence). The length of the CDR3 is 13 residues. CDR3 sequence reads: CASMTGSNQPQHF. DNA for the CDR3: TGTGCCAGCATGACGGGGAGCAATCAGCCCCAGCATTTT.

The CDR3 sequence is CAIRGGLAGGDNEQFF. Written as DNA, the CDR3 is TGTGCCATCAGAGGGGGACTAGCGGGGGGCGACAATGAGCAGTTCTTC. This rearrangement joins TRBV10-3 to TRBJ2-1; 15 bases agree with TRBD2. Germline trimming cut 6 bases from V and 5 bases from J; bases unmatched to any gene: 5. The CDR3 covers 16 residues. Germline V gene lookup returns CDR1 ENHRY and CDR2 SYGVKD.

V gene TRBV7-9 combines with J gene TRBJ2-7; maybe TRBD2 (5 bases). Trimming left V 2 bases short and J 6 bases short, with 17 bases between. The CDR3 runs 15 residues. Germline V gene data show CDR1 as SEHNR and CDR2 as FQNEAQ (reference sequence). CDR3 sequence (DNA): TGTGCCAGCAGCTTACAGCCCCTAGCCACCGGCGAGCAGTACTTC. Translated: CASSLQPLATGEQYF. Full variable domain (outside the CDR3, taken from reference TRBV7-9 and TRBJ2-7): DTGVSQNPRHKITKRGQNVTFRCDPISEHNRLYWYRQTLGQGPEFLTYFQNEAQLEKSRLLSDRFSAERPKGSFSTLEIQRTEQGDSAMYLCASSLQPLATGEQYFGPGTRLTVT.

The V call is TRBV7-9, the J call TRBJ2-5; 11 bases agree with TRBD2. This CDR3 is 15 amino acids long. After removal of 6 bases from V and 5 bases from J, the junction contained 8 bases not matched to a gene. Germline V gene sequence: CDR1 SEHNR, CDR2 FQNEAQ (reference sequence). In DNA, the CDR3 is TGTGCCAGCAGTCCCCTAGCGGGAGGAGGGGAGACCCAGTACTTC. It is translated as CASSPLAGGGETQYF.

V usage is TRBV18 and J usage is TRBJ2-3; D unresolved. Germline-derived CDR1 and CDR2 are KGHSH and LQKENI. The V end lost 3 bases, the J end lost 2 bases, and 6 bases lay between the germline ends. The CDR3 loop spans 13 amino acids. In DNA form, the CDR3 reads TGTGCCAGCTCACCCGTAATCACAGATACGCAGTATTTT. Translated: CASSPVITDTQYF.

This clone has more than one count but fewer than ten. The chain combines TRBV5-5 with TRBJ1-1, with 9 positions matching TRBD1. This CDR3 is built from 15 residues. The V segment lost 6 bases and the J segment 0 bases; nucleotides outside the gene matches: 6. From germline, CDR1 is SGHKS and CDR2 YYEKEE (reference sequence). CDR3 protein: CASTQGTGMNTEAFF. The DNA of the CDR3 is TGTGCCAGCACCCAAGGGACAGGGATGAACACTGAAGCTTTCTTT. The full variable domain, with the rest looked up from reference TRBV5-5 and TRBJ1-1, is DAGVTQSPTHLIKTRGQQVTLRCSPISGHKSVSWYQQVLGQGPQFIFQYYEKEERGRGNFPDRFSARQFPNYSSELNVNALLLGDSALYLCASTQGTGMNTEAFFGQGTRLTVV.

The CDR3 sequence: CAWSSQENTEAFF. The CDR3 region has the DNA TGTGCCTGGAGTTCCCAGGAGAACACTGAAGCTTTCTTT. The chain joins TRBV30 to TRBJ1-1; D gene unclear. There are 13 residues in the CDR3. Trimming cost V 2 bases and J 1 base, with 8 bases left between them. Germline V lookup: CDR1 GTSNPN, CDR2 SVGIG (reference sequence).

The chain carries TRBV19 and TRBJ1-5, with TRBD1 matching 7 bases. The CDR3 covers 16 residues. Germline V gene sequence: CDR1 LNHDA, CDR2 SQIVND (reference sequence). V lost 6 bases, J lost 0 bases, and 8 bases stayed unmatched. The CDR3, as DNA: TGTGCCAGTAGAACAGGGGCACCCTATAGCAATCAGCCCCAGCATTTT. It specifies CASRTGAPYSNQPQHF.

This chain links TRBV2 with TRBJ1-1, with D possibly being TRBD1 (5 bases). The CDR3 sequence is 15 residues long. Trimming cost V 1 base and J 1 base, with 10 bases left between them. Germline lookup yields CDR1 SNHLY and CDR2 FYNNEI. The CDR3 region is CASSEDRSPNTEAFF. Written as DNA, the CDR3 is TGTGCCAGCAGTGAAGACAGGAGTCCGAACACTGAAGCTTTCTTT.

CDR3 sequence reads: CASSLTRTGYNSPLHF. As DNA, the CDR3 is TGTGCCAGCAGTCTAACCAGGACAGGCTATAATTCACCCCTCCACTTT. This chain joins TRBV28 and TRBJ1-6; 7 bases map to TRBD1. CDR1 and CDR2 from the germline V gene are MDHEN and SYDVKM. CDR3 length: 16 residues. V shed 5 bases and J 3 bases; nucleotides not matched to a gene: 7.

The rearrangement links TRBV7-2 to TRBJ1-1, with unresolved D. The CDR3 is 13 residues long. The germline CDR1 and CDR2 sequences are SGHTA and FQGNSA. The germline V and J ends were trimmed by 3 bases and 1 base, with 6 bases remaining between them. CDR3 sequence reads: CASSFPGNTEAFF. The CDR3 bases are TGTGCCAGCAGCTTCCCAGGGAACACTGAAGCTTTCTTT.

The rearrangement uses TRBV5-1 and TRBJ1-2; TRBD1 matches at 8 bases. This CDR3 is 15 amino acids long. CDR1 SGHRS and CDR2 YFSETQ come from the germline V gene. The junction had 8 bases not matched to a gene; V was cut back by 4 bases and J by 3 bases. CDR3 in DNA: TGCGCCAGCAGCCGAACGACAGGGGACCACTATGGCTACACCTTC. Encoded protein: CASSRTTGDHYGYTF.

This chain uses TRBV6-5 with TRBJ1-1; D not certain. CDR3 size: 14 residues. Germline CDR1 reads MNHEY; CDR2 reads SVGAGI. Trimming left V 0 bases short and J 5 bases short, with 10 bases between. CDR3 sequence (DNA): TGTGCCAGCAGTTACTCGCCAGCGGGGACTGAAGCTTTCTTT. It encodes CASSYSPAGTEAFF.

The V gene is TRBV25-1, the J gene TRBJ1-2, with no clear D. The CDR3 is 15 residues long. V lost 4 bases to trimming and J lost 8 bases, with 20 bases between them. In germline, CDR1 is MGHDK, CDR2 SYGVNS. The CDR3 spells CASSGRGRSLEGYTF. In DNA, the CDR3 is TGTGCCAGCAGTGGCCGGGGTAGGAGCCTCGAGGGCTACACCTTC.

This clone was seen once. The chain uses TRBV5-8 and TRBJ1-5, with D perhaps TRBD1 (5 bases). The CDR3 is 17 residues long. Trimming pared 4 bases from V and 0 bases from J, leaving 17 bases between. Per the germline V gene, CDR1 is SGHTS and CDR2 is YDEGEE. CDR3 DNA: TGTGCCAGCAGCGAACTTTTTGGGGGGGATAGCAATCAGCCCCAGCATTTT. Protein: CASSELFGGDSNQPQHF.

This clone was counted once. V is TRBV4-2 and J is TRBJ2-2; a possible D gene is TRBD1 (5 bases). In germline, CDR1 is LGHNA, CDR2 YNFKEQ. Trimming removed 0 bases from V and 5 bases from J, with 7 bases in between. This CDR3 is built from 14 residues. The CDR3 reads CASSQEGRTGELFF. For the CDR3, the DNA is TGTGCCAGCAGCCAAGAGGGGCGGACCGGGGAGCTGTTTTTT.

The chain recombines TRBV27 with TRBJ1-2; no firm D call. The V gene's germline CDR1 is MNHEY and CDR2 SMNVEV (reference sequence). Trimming pared 3 bases from V and 4 bases from J, leaving 12 bases between. The CDR3 is 14 amino acids. The CDR3 here is CASSFLPVSYGYTF. The CDR3 bases are TGTGCCAGCAGTTTTCTCCCGGTTAGCTATGGCTACACCTTC.

V gene TRBV11-2 combines with J gene TRBJ1-4, with a possible D match to TRBD1 (6 bases). Per the germline V gene, CDR1 is SGHAT and CDR2 is FQNNGV. This CDR3 contains 15 residues. Trimming removed 5 bases from V and 3 bases from J, with 13 bases in between. The CDR3 nucleotides are TGTGCCAGCAGCCAGGACAGTTTCGCTAATGAAAAACTGTTTTTT. It yields the protein CASSQDSFANEKLFF.

The genes are TRBV28 and TRBJ2-7; D is possibly TRBD1 (7 bases). Per germline, CDR1 MDHEN and CDR2 SYDVKM. The ends were cut back, 3 bases at V and 1 base at J, with 10 bases in the middle. The CDR3 spans 14 residues. This CDR3 is CASSLRDRSYEQYF. CDR3 coding DNA: TGTGCCAGCAGTTTGCGGGACAGATCCTACGAGCAGTACTTC.

The V gene is TRBV10-1, the J gene TRBJ2-2; tentatively, D is TRBD1 (5 bases). Germline V gene data show CDR1 as WNHNN and CDR2 as SYGVQD (reference sequence). V lost 0 bases and J lost 7, with 15 bases in between. The CDR3 length is 16 residues. The DNA for the CDR3 is TGCGCCAGCAGTGAGTCTAAGGCAGGGATCGTCGGGGAGCTGTTTTTT. Amino acids: CASSESKAGIVGELFF.

This rearrangement joins TRBV7-3 to TRBJ2-3; 10 positions match TRBD1. The CDR3 spans 15 residues. The germline CDR1 and CDR2 sequences are SGHTA and FQGTGA. V dropped 5 bases and J dropped 3; count of bases not matched to a gene: 5. The CDR3 loop is CASSLTGQGTDTQYF. The CDR3 DNA reads as TGTGCCAGCAGCCTCACGGGACAGGGGACAGATACGCAGTATTTT.

The rearrangement links TRBV27 to TRBJ1-5, with 7 nucleotides matching TRBD1. The germline V gene encodes CDR1 MNHEY and CDR2 SMNVEV (reference sequence). J lost 9 bases, V lost 1 base, and 21 bases had no gene match. The CDR3 consists of 19 residues. The CDR3 DNA is TGTGCCAGCAGTTTATATCCCCCAGTGACAGGGAGGTCAGAACTGCCCCAGCATTTT. It specifies CASSLYPPVTGRSELPQHF.

The gene calls are TRBV5-1 and TRBJ1-6; D may be TRBD1 (5 bases). V shed 4 bases and J shed 2 bases, with 19 bases lying between them. From germline, CDR1 is SGHRS and CDR2 YFSETQ. The CDR3 spans 18 residues. The CDR3 bases are TGCGCCAGCAGCCCGTTGCAGCCTACAGGAACCTATAATTCACCCCTCCACTTT. Its protein product is CASSPLQPTGTYNSPLHF.

J is TRBJ2-7 and V is TRBV9, with TRBD1 identical over 7 bases. J gave up 2 bases and V 0 bases, and 5 bases lay outside the gene matches. The germline gives CDR1 SGDLS, CDR2 YYNGEE. The CDR3 has 15 amino acids. The CDR3 DNA sequence: TGTGCCAGCAGCGTAGGCCCGGGACAGACCTACGAGCAGTACTTC. This codes for CASSVGPGQTYEQYF.

The chain joins TRBV6-1 to TRBJ1-4, with TRBD1 matching over 11 bases. Trimming took 11 bases from V and 6 from J; bases not matched to a gene: 5. This CDR3 comprises 13 residues. The germline V gene encodes CDR1 MNHNS and CDR2 SASEGT. CDR3 protein: CAGQGANDEKLFF. CDR3 nucleotides: TGTGCCGGACAGGGGGCGAACGATGAAAAACTGTTTTTT.

The chain links TRBV4-1 to TRBJ2-5; 16 bases map to TRBD2. Germline CDR1 and CDR2: MGHRA and YSYEKL. V lost 0 bases and J lost 2; bases outside the gene matches: 6. The CDR3 loop spans 19 amino acids. The CDR3 coding sequence is TGCGCCAGCAGCCAAGATTCAGGGACTAGCGGGAGGGTACAAGAGACCCAGTACTTC. Translation: CASSQDSGTSGRVQETQYF.